Listed here are 10 T cell receptor beta chains from one sample, sequenced in a study of prognosis after radiotherapy for stage I lung cancer. The authors amplified TCR beta CDR3 from genomic DNA using two-round multiplex PCR. Gene-specific primers for each TRBV and TRBJ gene drove first-round PCR. Each CDR3 protein gets one entry after TCRdb re-called the multiplex PCR reads with MiXCR. In the table there are 20,000 to 30,000 distinct CDR3 sequences, roughly 41% of which are singletons. The material was PBMCs, obtained before or after stereotactic body radiation therapy (not recorded which). These receptors were taken from a donor over 45 with non-small cell lung cancer.

The DNA for the CDR3 is TGTGCCGCCACTGAGGTGGCGGGAGGCCGCACAGATACGCAGTATTTT. It translates to CAATEVAGGRTDTQYF. This chain joins TRBV6-1 and TRBJ2-3, with 8 bases matching TRBD2. J gave up 1 base and V 11 bases, and 14 bases lay outside the gene matches. There are 16 residues in the CDR3. In germline, CDR1 is MNHNS, CDR2 SASEGT.

This clonotype was observed at least ten times. This chain connects TRBV10-3 to TRBJ2-3; D gene uncertain. Trimming stripped 9 bases from V and 4 bases from J, with 11 bases between. Germline V gives CDR1 ENHRY, CDR2 SYGVKD. The CDR3 length is 12 residues. The CDR3 spells CAIQSSADTQYF. The CDR3 nucleotides are TGTGCCATTCAGTCGAGCGCAGATACGCAGTATTTT.

This clonotype was found once. A read error may account for a junction end that differs from germline. The V gene is TRBV20-1, the J gene TRBJ1-6; D uncertain. The V gene's germline CDR1 is DFQATT and CDR2 SNEGSKA (reference sequence). The CDR3 has 12 residues. The CDR3 DNA sequence: TGCAGTGTTGCGCCTCAGGATTCACACCTCCACTTT. It translates to CSVAPQDSHLHF.

This clonotype appeared many times. The J gene is TRBJ2-1, the V gene TRBV3-1, with TRBD2 identical over 9 bases. Germline CDR1 LGHDT, CDR2 YNNKEL (reference sequence). The V gene end was trimmed by 0 bases and the J gene end by 5 bases; junction bases not matched to a gene: 8. The CDR3 sequence is 17 residues long. The CDR3 coding sequence is TGTGCCAGCAGCCAAGAACAGGGACTAGCATCAGACAATGAGCAGTTCTTC. It is translated as CASSQEQGLASDNEQFF.

Note on this clonotype: At one end the junction does not follow the germline gene, possibly because of a read error. The rearrangement links TRBV12-3 or TRBV12-4 to TRBJ2-2; 8 nucleotides line up with TRBD2. The CDR3 spans 14 residues. The CDR3 here is CASSIAGTRSELFF. The CDR3 DNA sequence: TGTGCCAGCAGTATAGCGGGGACCCGTTCGGAGCTGTTTTTT.

This clonotype has only one observation. A far larger clone is just one base off, so this is likely a read error. J is TRBJ2-2 and V is TRBV6-4, with a possible D match to TRBD1 (5 bases). CDR1 MRHNA and CDR2 SNTAGT come from the germline V gene. CDR3 length: 14 amino acids. Trimming left V 5 bases short and J 9 bases short, with 16 bases between. The CDR3 region has the DNA TGTGCCAGCAGTTATCTCAGGGCCGGCCGGGAGCTGTTTTTT. As protein: CASSYLRAGRELFF.

Concerning this clonotype itself: A single base is all that separates this from a far larger clone, so a read error is likely. The gene calls are TRBV6-2 or TRBV6-3 and TRBJ1-4; TRBD1 is a possible D gene (5 bases). Trimming took off 6 bases at V and 7 bases at J, with 15 bases between the two ends. The CDR3 extends over 14 amino acids. The germline CDR1 and CDR2 sequences are MNHEY and SVGEGT. CDR3 bases: TGTGCCAGCAGACCGGACCAGGGCGCTGAAAAACTGTTTTTT. Translating gives CASRPDQGAEKLFF.

This clonotype showed up just a few times. Just one base apart from a much larger clone, this may be a read error. This chain links TRBV7-9 with TRBJ1-4, with TRBD1 matching over 10 bases. Germline CDR1 SEHNR, CDR2 FQNEAQ (reference sequence). The length of the CDR3 is 14 residues. CDR3 protein: CASRLTGGNEKPFF. For the CDR3, the DNA is TGTGCCAGCAGATTGACAGGGGGCAATGAAAAACCGTTTTTT.

Ten or more counts support this clonotype. V usage is TRBV28 and J usage is TRBJ1-1; no clear D. V lost 4 bases and J 1 base, leaving 4 bases between the germline ends. The germline V gene encodes CDR1 MDHEN and CDR2 SYDVKM. There are 12 residues in the CDR3. In nucleotides, the CDR3 is TGTGCCAGCAGTTGGGCGAACACTGAAGCTTTCTTT. It specifies CASSWANTEAFF.

This clonotype was observed a single time. The CDR3 DNA follows: TGCGCCAGCAGCCGGACTGGGGGACCCAATGAAAAACTGTTTTTT. It is translated as CASSRTGGPNEKLFF. The rearrangement joins TRBV4-1 to TRBJ1-4; D perhaps matches TRBD1 (5 bases). V lost 4 bases to trimming and J lost 5 bases, with 14 bases between them. The length of the CDR3 is 15 residues. CDR1 and CDR2 from the germline V gene are MGHRA and YSYEKL.